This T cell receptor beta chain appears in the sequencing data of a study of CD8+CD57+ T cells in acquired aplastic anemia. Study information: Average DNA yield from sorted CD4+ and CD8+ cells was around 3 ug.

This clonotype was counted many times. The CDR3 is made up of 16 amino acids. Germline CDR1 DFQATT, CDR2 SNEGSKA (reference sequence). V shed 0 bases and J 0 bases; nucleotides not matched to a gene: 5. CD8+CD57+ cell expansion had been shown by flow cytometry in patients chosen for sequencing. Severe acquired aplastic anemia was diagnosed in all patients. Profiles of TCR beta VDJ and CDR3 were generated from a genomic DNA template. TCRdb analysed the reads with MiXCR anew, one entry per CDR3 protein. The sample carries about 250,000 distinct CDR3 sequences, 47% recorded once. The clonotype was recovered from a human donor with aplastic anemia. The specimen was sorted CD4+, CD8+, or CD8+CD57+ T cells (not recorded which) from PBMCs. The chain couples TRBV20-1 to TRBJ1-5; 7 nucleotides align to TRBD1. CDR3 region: CSARETGDYSNQPQHF. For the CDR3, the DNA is TGCAGTGCTAGAGAAACAGGGGATTATAGCAATCAGCCCCAGCATTTT.